Listed below are T cell receptor beta chains from one sample, sequenced in a study of post-analysis software for immune sequencing data. TCRdb fed the PCR reads into MiXCR, producing one record per CDR3 protein. The sample lists hundreds of thousands of distinct CDR3 sequences, less than 35% occurring once. The sequencing input was blood. The receptors shown here come from a girl aged 5-17 years with multiple sclerosis. CDR3s include the opening cysteine and the closing phenylalanine or tryptophan. D genes are given only for firm matches. Only part of the rows carry a size: once, few, many, or a class if the clone is expanded.

v_call	j_call	d_call	clone_size	cdr3_aa	cdr3_nt
TRBV5-1	TRBJ1-1	-	-	CASSLSRGNTEAFF	TGCGCCAGCAGCTTGAGTAGGGGGAACACTGAAGCTTTCTTT
TRBV2	TRBJ2-4	TRBD2	-	CASSELAQTLAGGAKNIQYF	TGTGCCAGCAGTGAACTAGCACAAACACTAGCGGGGGGTGCCAAAAACATTCAGTACTTC
TRBV3-1	TRBJ2-7	-	-	CASSAVGRLGEQYF	TGTGCCAGCAGCGCTGTCGGGAGATTGGGCGAGCAGTACTTC
TRBV9	TRBJ1-6	-	few	CASSVDGYNSPLHF	TGTGCCAGCAGCGTAGACGGATATAATTCACCCCTCCACTTT
TRBV20-1	TRBJ1-2	TRBD1	-	CSARPQGQANYGYTF	TGCAGTGCTAGACCTCAGGGACAGGCGAACTATGGCTACACCTTC
TRBV2	TRBJ2-7	TRBD2	-	CASSEGPGGSYEQYF	TGTGCCAGCAGTGAAGGTCCGGGAGGTTCCTACGAGCAGTACTTC
TRBV20-1	TRBJ2-7	-	few	CSASDPRSGEQYF	TGCAGTGCTAGTGACCCCCGCTCTGGCGAGCAGTACTTC
TRBV7-2	TRBJ2-7	-	many	CASSLKYEQYF	TGTGCCAGCAGCTTAAAATACGAGCAGTACTTC
TRBV7-2	TRBJ1-2	-	few	CASSSTHGPFGGYTF	TGTGCCAGCAGCTCAACACACGGGCCGTTCGGGGGCTACACCTTC
TRBV6-1	TRBJ2-7	TRBD2	-	CAGRRGGRMDEQYF	TGTGCCGGTCGTCGCGGCGGGAGGATGGACGAGCAGTACTTC
TRBV20-1	TRBJ2-1	TRBD2	-	CSASQTSANRNEQFF	TGCAGTGCCTCCCAGACTAGCGCGAACCGCAATGAGCAGTTCTTC
TRBV4-3	TRBJ1-1	-	few	CASSQDIIAENTEAFF	TGCGCCAGCAGCCAAGATATAATAGCTGAGAACACTGAAGCTTTCTTT
TRBV29-1	TRBJ2-6	TRBD1	many	CSVSTGGLRANVLTF	TGCAGCGTTTCGACAGGGGGCTTACGGGCCAACGTCCTGACTTTC
TRBV28	TRBJ2-5	-	many	CASSLYRQFQETQYF	TGTGCCAGCAGTTTATACCGACAGTTCCAAGAGACCCAGTACTTC
TRBV6-2/TRBV6-3	TRBJ2-7	TRBD2	few	CASSPLAGGLPRSYEQYF	TGTGCCAGCAGTCCGCTAGCGGGAGGACTCCCTCGGTCCTACGAGCAGTACTTC
TRBV2	TRBJ1-2	-	once	CASGIRINYGYTF	TGTGCCAGCGGTATCCGGATTAACTATGGCTACACCTTC
TRBV7-2	TRBJ2-3	TRBD1	few	CASSLLGTGDVFTDTQYF	TGTGCCAGCAGCTTACTAGGGACAGGGGATGTTTTCACAGATACGCAGTATTTT
TRBV5-1	TRBJ2-5	TRBD2	-	CASSVSGLAGETQYF	TGCGCCAGCAGTGTCTCGGGACTAGCGGGAGAGACCCAGTACTTC
TRBV2	TRBJ2-3	-	-	CASRELTTDTQYF	TGTGCCAGCAGGGAGCTCACCACAGATACGCAGTATTTT
TRBV24-1	TRBJ1-3	TRBD1	-	CATSDAIRGLNSTSGNTIYF	TGTGCCACCAGTGATGCAATCAGGGGGCTCAATTCAACCTCTGGAAACACCATATATTTT
TRBV20-1	TRBJ2-5	TRBD1	-	CSARDRWWRTGVIETQYF	TGCAGTGCTAGAGATAGGTGGTGGCGGACAGGGGTGATTGAGACCCAGTACTTC
TRBV5-6	TRBJ2-1	-	few	CASTQGLVRNEQFF	TGTGCCAGCACCCAGGGGCTAGTCCGCAATGAGCAGTTCTTC
TRBV10-3	TRBJ1-5	-	-	CAISAAAGQPQHF	TGTGCCATCAGCGCTGCGGCTGGACAGCCCCAGCATTTT
TRBV7-2	TRBJ2-1	-	few	CASSLVRGEYNEQFF	TGTGCCAGCAGCTTAGTACGGGGAGAGTACAATGAGCAGTTCTTC
TRBV29-1	TRBJ1-1	-	-	CSVNLRVNTEAFF	TGCAGCGTTAATCTTAGGGTGAACACTGAAGCTTTCTTT
TRBV29-1	TRBJ2-5	-	-	CSAPREETQYF	TGCAGCGCCCCTCGTGAGGAGACCCAGTACTTC
TRBV19	TRBJ1-4	-	-	CASSNPNEKLFF	TGTGCCAGTAGTAATCCGAATGAAAAACTGTTTTTT
TRBV7-2	TRBJ1-1	-	-	CAGSLEGGNTEAFF	TGTGCCGGCAGCTTAGAGGGAGGGAACACTGAAGCTTTCTTT
TRBV28	TRBJ1-5	-	-	CASSSPQDGNQPQHF	TGTGCCAGCAGTTCACCCCAGGACGGGAATCAGCCCCAGCATTTT
TRBV2	TRBJ2-3	-	-	CASSEAIGSADTQYF	TGTGCCAGCAGTGAAGCAATCGGGAGCGCAGATACGCAGTATTTT
TRBV5-1	TRBJ2-3	-	few	CASSLGGRVESTDTQYF	TGCGCCAGCAGCTTGGGGGGCAGGGTGGAGAGCACAGATACGCAGTATTTT
TRBV10-3	TRBJ2-7	-	-	CAISESTVLTYEQYF	TGTGCCATCAGTGAGTCGACCGTGCTGACCTACGAGCAGTACTTC
TRBV6-5	TRBJ2-1	-	many	CASSSINNEQFF	TGTGCCAGCAGTTCCATCAACAATGAGCAGTTCTTC
TRBV25-1	TRBJ2-5	-	many	CASSEASGQYF	TGTGCCAGCAGTGAAGCGTCCGGGCAGTACTTC
TRBV20-1	TRBJ1-1	TRBD1	-	CSARDSGNTVAFF	TGCAGTGCACGGGACAGCGGGAACACTGTAGCTTTCTTT
TRBV28	TRBJ1-1	TRBD1	few	CARSSETGGPEAFF	TGTGCCAGAAGTTCTGAGACAGGGGGACCTGAAGCTTTCTTT
TRBV9	TRBJ2-7	TRBD2	many	CASSVAPSGRGASHEQYF	TGTGCCAGCAGCGTAGCCCCTAGCGGGAGAGGGGCTTCGCACGAGCAGTACTTC